The 29 T cell receptor beta chains given below trace back to one sample, sequenced in a study of T cell repertoires and Cas9 in healthy adults. Sequenced by immunoSEQ multiplex PCR; TCRdb stores in-frame clones only, minus some. Among 22,000 or so clones, roughly 90% were seen once, and the ten largest hold roughly 0.76%. Sequencing was done on a sample of CD4+ effector T cells (CD127+, CD25-, CD137-, CD154-) from PBMCs; culture status not recorded. All receptors derive from a human donor in good health.

This chain uses TRBV4-3 with TRBJ1-5, with D uncertain. Trimming removed 0 bases from V and 7 bases from J, with 16 bases in between. The CDR3 covers 16 residues. The germline CDR1 and CDR2 sequences are LGHNA and YSLEER. This CDR3 is CASSQETGGRRQPQHF. Here the CDR3 DNA reads TGCGCCAGCAGCCAAGAAACGGGAGGACGACGACAGCCCCAGCATTTT.

This clone was detected a few times. This sequence joins TRBV5-4 and TRBJ2-7; no definite D call. The V gene lost 0 bases and the J gene lost 6 bases, with 1 base spanning the gap. The CDR3 is 10 amino acids. Germline values: CDR1 SGHNT, CDR2 YYREEE (reference sequence). The DNA for the CDR3 is TGTGCCAGCAGCTTGGTCGAGCAGTACGTC. Residues: CASSLVEQYV.

J is TRBJ1-5 and V is TRBV30; possibly TRBD1 for D (5 bases). Trimming left V 2 bases short and J 11 bases short, with 16 bases between. This CDR3 is built from 13 residues. The germline gives CDR1 GTSNPN, CDR2 SVGIG (reference sequence). CDR3 coding DNA: TGTGCCTGGAGTCTTAGTCGCGAGGGGACCCAGCATTTT. It is translated as CAWSLSREGTQHF.

The CDR3 sequence: CASSLGTSGTNEQFF. In DNA form, the CDR3 reads TGTGCCAGCAGCTTGGGAACTAGCGGGACGAATGAGCAGTTCTTC. This chain uses TRBV5-8 with TRBJ2-1; 10 bases are shared with TRBD2. CDR3 length: 15 amino acids. CDR1 SGHTS and CDR2 YDEGEE come from the germline V gene. With 0 bases clipped from V and 7 bases from J, the junction kept 4 bases outside the gene matches.

This clone was counted once. The chain combines TRBV2 with TRBJ1-1; D is undetermined. The V gene lost 6 bases and the J gene lost 6 bases, with 11 bases spanning the gap. The V gene's germline CDR1 is SNHLY and CDR2 FYNNEI. The CDR3 has 12 residues. Here the CDR3 reads CASRYPVPEAFF. The CDR3, as DNA: TGTGCCAGCAGGTATCCAGTCCCTGAAGCTTTCTTT.

The genes are TRBV7-3 and TRBJ2-3; tentatively, D is TRBD2 (5 bases). The CDR3 covers 17 residues. V lost 0 bases, J lost 0 bases, and 13 bases lay in between. Germline V gene data show CDR1 as SGHTA and CDR2 as FQGTGA. The CDR3 region has the DNA TGTGCCAGCAGCTTAACCGACTGGCGGGCGAGCACAGATACGCAGTATTTT. Translated, it gives CASSLTDWRASTDTQYF.

The rearrangement uses TRBV11-2 and TRBJ2-7; D unresolved. Trimming left V 4 bases short and J 3 bases short, with 4 bases between. Germline CDR1 SGHAT, CDR2 FQNNGV. The CDR3 is 11 amino acids. Here the CDR3 reads CASSSLYEQYV. CDR3 DNA: TGTGCCAGCAGCTCCCTCTACGAGCAGTACGTC.

This chain uses TRBV2 with TRBJ2-3; D not resolved. Germline V lookup: CDR1 SNHLY, CDR2 FYNNEI. The CDR3 sequence is 15 residues long. Trimming left V 0 bases short and J 0 bases short, with 7 bases between. The CDR3 nucleotides are TGTGCCAGCAGTGAAGCGCCTACTAGCACAGATACGCAGTATTTT. Protein sequence: CASSEAPTSTDTQYF. Variable domain in full (rest from reference TRBV2 and TRBJ2-3): EPEVTQTPSHQVTQMGQEVILRCVPISNHLYFYWYRQILGQKVEFLVSFYNNEISEKSEIFDDQFSVERPDGSNFTLKIRSTKLEDSAMYFCASSEAPTSTDTQYFGPGTRLTVL.

This sequence joins TRBV5-8 and TRBJ2-5; 9 nucleotides align to TRBD1. Trimming removed 4 bases from V and 2 bases from J; junction bases left unmatched: 21. This CDR3 is 20 amino acids long. CDR1 SGHTS and CDR2 YDEGEE come from the germline V gene. The CDR3 sequence is CASSPIRGTGSAGVQETQYF. The DNA of the CDR3 is TGTGCCAGCAGCCCAATAAGGGGGACAGGGTCCGCCGGGGTACAAGAGACCCAGTACTTC. The full variable domain, in which reference TRBV5-8 and TRBJ2-5 provide the parts outside the CDR3, is EAGVTQSPTHLIKTRGQQATLRCSPISGHTSVYWYQQALGLGLQFLLWYDEGEERNRGNFPPRFSGRQFPNYSSELNVNALELEDSALYLCASSPIRGTGSAGVQETQYFGPGTRLLVL.

This chain uses TRBV6-5 with TRBJ2-7; no firm D call. The CDR3 runs 11 residues. V was shortened by 5 bases and J by 2 bases, with 4 bases between the two germline ends. Germline loops: CDR1 MNHEY, CDR2 SVGAGI. The DNA of the CDR3 is TGTGCCAGCAGTGACCCCTACGAGCAGTACTTC. Protein: CASSDPYEQYF.

This clone was found a few times. This sequence joins TRBV28 and TRBJ1-1; D is unclear. Looked up from germline, CDR1 is MDHEN and CDR2 is SYDVKM. V shed 5 bases and J shed 12 bases, with 16 bases lying between them. There are 12 residues in the CDR3. CDR3 sequence reads: CASSQLGSQSFF. The DNA of the CDR3 is TGTGCCAGCAGTCAGTTAGGGAGTCAGTCTTTCTTT.

V and J are TRBV7-2 and TRBJ2-3; 10 bases fit TRBD2. Trimming at V came to 6 bases and at J to 4 bases, leaving 10 bases not matched to a gene. The CDR3 runs 16 residues. Germline V gene lookup returns CDR1 SGHTA and CDR2 FQGNSA. The CDR3 DNA sequence: TGTGCCAGCAGACCTGAGCGGGGGGGCCGCGCAGATACGCAGTATTTT. This codes for CASRPERGGRADTQYF.

The rearrangement uses TRBV9 and TRBJ1-5; D is possibly TRBD1 (6 bases). The CDR3 is 15 amino acids. Germline CDR1 is SGDLS and CDR2 is YYNGEE. V shed 3 bases and J shed 4 bases, with 14 bases lying between them. The CDR3 sequence: CASSARGSGNQPQHF. CDR3 bases: TGTGCCAGCAGCGCCAGGGGAAGTGGTAATCAGCCCCAGCATTTT.

This chain connects TRBV19 to TRBJ2-2; D unclear. Trimming cost V 4 bases and J 5 bases, with 5 bases left between them. CDR1 and CDR2 from the germline V gene are LNHDA and SQIVND (reference sequence). There are 12 residues in the CDR3. The CDR3 is CASSTRTGELFF. The CDR3 region has the DNA TGTGCCAGTAGTACTCGGACCGGGGAGCTGTTTTTT.

For the CDR3, the DNA is TGTGCCAGCAGCTTGATCGGCGACAGCGAATCCACCTTC. Translated, it gives CASSLIGDSESTF. The genes are TRBV5-6 and TRBJ1-2, with a possible D match to TRBD1 (5 bases). The V end was cut by 1 base, the J end by 13 bases, with 17 bases between. The CDR3 spans 13 residues. Looked up from germline, CDR1 is SGHDT and CDR2 is YYEEEE.

This clone appeared a single time. The chain combines TRBV5-1 with TRBJ2-1; TRBD2 matches 9 bases. CDR3 length equals 13 residues. Germline lookup yields CDR1 SGHRS and CDR2 YFSETQ. J gave up 3 bases and V 6 bases, and 1 base lay outside the gene matches. CDR3 DNA: TGCGCCAGCATGCGGGAGGGCTACAATGAGCAGTTCTTC. Encoded protein: CASMREGYNEQFF.

This clone appeared once. This chain uses TRBV7-2 with TRBJ2-5; D call uncertain. Germline lookup yields CDR1 SGHTA and CDR2 FQGNSA. CDR3 length: 13 residues. V was shortened by 6 bases and J by 5 bases, with 13 bases between the two germline ends. The DNA for the CDR3 is TGTGCCAGCAGTATACGGGTGGGGGAGACCCAGTACTTC. It is translated as CASSIRVGETQYF.

This clone was seen just once. The chain has TRBV29-1 and TRBJ1-2; D gene unclear. Trimming removed 2 bases from V and 4 bases from J, with 17 bases in between. The CDR3 runs to 15 residues. CDR1 SQVTM and CDR2 ANQGSEA come from the germline V gene. The CDR3: CSVEIMDLVGYGYTF. CDR3 bases: TGCAGCGTTGAAATTATGGATTTGGTCGGCTATGGCTACACCTTC.

The rearrangement uses TRBV19 and TRBJ2-3; TRBD1 matches at 11 bases. J lost 6 bases, V lost 4 bases, and 9 bases had no gene match. Germline loops: CDR1 LNHDA, CDR2 SQIVND (reference sequence). The CDR3 spans 16 residues. The CDR3 DNA follows: TGTGCCAGTAGTACCGGGACAGGGGGGGCCAGGGATACGCAGTATTTT. It translates to CASSTGTGGARDTQYF.

The chain uses TRBV18 and TRBJ1-2, with D uncertain. Germline lookup yields CDR1 KGHSH and CDR2 LQKENI. Trimming took off 3 bases at V and 4 bases at J, with 12 bases between the two ends. CDR3 length equals 14 residues. Written as DNA, the CDR3 is TGTGCCAGCTCACCCGGCCCCGGCGCCTATGGCTACACCTTC. Its translation: CASSPGPGAYGYTF.

On this clone: Here the CDR3 omits its conserved ending phenylalanine or tryptophan, so a read error is the likely source. V and J are TRBV27 and TRBJ1-2, with 7 bases matching TRBD1. Germline CDR1 reads MNHEY; CDR2 reads SMNVEV (reference sequence). The CDR3 length is 15 residues. Trimming took 6 bases from V and 4 from J; bases not matched to a gene: 11. The CDR3 region has the DNA TGTGCCAGCAGACGAGAAACAGGGGTGGGCTATGGCTACACCTTA. Translating gives CASRRETGVGYGYTL.

This rearrangement joins TRBV19 to TRBJ1-4, with D possibly matching TRBD1 (5 bases). Germline V lookup: CDR1 LNHDA, CDR2 SQIVND (reference sequence). V was clipped by 5 bases and J by 5 bases, with 12 bases between them. The CDR3 consists of 14 residues. CDR3 DNA sequence: TGTGCCAGTAGTCGAGACAGATACAATGAAAAACTGTTTTTT. It is translated as CASSRDRYNEKLFF. Complete variable domain (other parts from reference TRBV19 and TRBJ1-4): DGGITQSPKYLFRKEGQNVTLSCEQNLNHDAMYWYRQDPGQGLRLIYYSQIVNDFQKGDIAEGYSVSREKKESFPLTVTSAQKNPTAFYLCASSRDRYNEKLFFGSGTQLSVL.

CDR3 sequence: CATRSAGVLIGGYTF. The CDR3 DNA follows: TGTGCCACCCGGAGCGCAGGGGTTCTTATAGGTGGCTACACCTTC. V gene TRBV28 combines with J gene TRBJ1-2; tentative D call: TRBD1 (6 bases). This CDR3 is 15 amino acids long. Germline V gene sequence: CDR1 MDHEN, CDR2 SYDVKM. The germline V and J ends were trimmed by 10 bases and 7 bases, with 25 bases remaining between them.

The V gene is TRBV30, the J gene TRBJ1-1, with a tentative D call TRBD1 (6 bases). Trimming stripped 0 bases from V and 3 bases from J, with 14 bases between. Germline lookup yields CDR1 GTSNPN and CDR2 SVGIG (reference sequence). There are 15 residues in the CDR3. The CDR3 sequence: CAWSVLQQGDTEAFF. In DNA, the CDR3 is TGTGCCTGGAGTGTGCTACAACAGGGTGACACTGAAGCTTTCTTT.

The table lists this clone with a count of one. The genes are TRBV4-3 and TRBJ1-1, with TRBD1 matching over 7 bases. V lost 0 bases and J lost 8; bases outside the gene matches: 9. The CDR3 is 15 amino acids. Germline values: CDR1 LGHNA, CDR2 YSLEER. CDR3 nucleotide sequence: TGCGCCAGCAGCCAAGATCTTAATCAGGACAGGGAAGCTTTCTTT. Residues: CASSQDLNQDREAFF.

Here the CDR3 DNA reads TGCGCCAGCAGCAACCCGGACGGCACAGATACGCAGTATTTT. As protein: CASSNPDGTDTQYF. The genes are TRBV5-1 and TRBJ2-3; D gene uncertain. V dropped 4 bases and J dropped 1 base, with 10 bases sitting between them. Germline CDR1 SGHRS, CDR2 YFSETQ. The CDR3 consists of 14 residues. The variable domain in full, with the rest retrieved from reference TRBV5-1 and TRBJ2-3, is KAGVTQTPRYLIKTRGQQVTLSCSPISGHRSVSWYQQTPGQGLQFLFEYFSETQRNKGNFPGRFSGRQFSNSRSEMNVSTLELGDSALYLCASSNPDGTDTQYFGPGTRLTVL.

This clone was observed a handful of times. This chain joins TRBV4-3 and TRBJ2-3, with 11 nucleotides matching TRBD2. The length of the CDR3 is 19 residues. The germline gives CDR1 LGHNA, CDR2 YSLEER. V shed 4 bases, J shed 1 base, and the junction held 13 bases outside the gene matches. CDR3 amino acids: CASSRSLRGSGGGTDTQYF. CDR3 sequence (DNA): TGCGCCAGCAGCCGCTCCCTCCGGGGTAGCGGGGGGGGCACAGATACGCAGTATTTT.

This chain connects TRBV30 to TRBJ1-4, with a tentative D call TRBD1 (5 bases). The CDR3 spans 12 residues. V shed 1 base and J shed 8 bases, with 8 bases lying between them. In germline, CDR1 is GTSNPN, CDR2 SVGIG (reference sequence). The CDR3, as DNA: TGTGCCTGGAGTGAGTACAGGGAAAAACTGTTTTTT. Its translation: CAWSEYREKLFF.

V usage is TRBV27 and J usage is TRBJ2-3; D gene uncertain. The CDR3 extends over 15 amino acids. Germline V gives CDR1 MNHEY, CDR2 SMNVEV (reference sequence). V lost 2 bases to trimming and J lost 0 bases, with 9 bases between them. DNA of the CDR3: TGTGCCAGCAGTTTAGGGGTCCCCAGCACAGATACGCAGTATTTT. Residues: CASSLGVPSTDTQYF.